This T cell receptor (beta chain) was recorded in a study of glioma-infiltrating T cells. Germline CDR1 MGHRA, CDR2 YSYEKL. V gave up 1 base and J gave up 7 bases, with 16 bases separating them. CDR3 length: 15 amino acids. On this clonotype: Its antigen is as yet unknown.

Study-level results: Only very few CDR3 sequences appeared in both tissue and blood. Above-expected tissue-blood divergence occurred in all gliomas, most in low-grade ones.

Amplification of TCR alpha and beta CDR3 regions from RNA used iRepertoire nested multiplex PCR. Tissue mRNA or PBMC total RNA, roughly 85-450 ng, went into one-step reverse transcription and amplification. From the multiplex PCR reads, TCRdb called clonotypes with MiXCR, one entry per CDR3 protein. In the table there are about 140,000 distinct CDR3 sequences, roughly two fifths of which are singletons. The receptor comes from a human donor with low-grade glioma or glioblastoma, undergoing nonglioma brain surgery, or in good health (not recorded which). What was sequenced was glioma tissue, nonneoplastic brain tissue, or PBMCs (not recorded which). This chain uses TRBV4-1 with TRBJ1-2; tentatively, D is TRBD1 (5 bases). The CDR3, as DNA: TGCGCCAGCAGCCAAGTTGAGGGAGGGGTTGGTGGCTACACCTTC. Residues: CASSQVEGGVGGYTF.